A selection of T cell receptor beta chains follows, all from one sample in a study of blood T cell repertoires in COVID-19. Repertoires were generated with immunoSEQ multiplex PCR, while TCRdb's copy carries only in-frame clones and drops some. The profile covers roughly 190,000 clones, with approximately 84% appearing a single time and approximately 2.4% taken by the ten largest. The sequencing input was peripheral blood. Receptor source: a human donor with acute or convalescent COVID-19. The donor label of this sample is uncertain. CDR3s leave out the opening cysteine and the closing phenylalanine or tryptophan.

v_call: TRBV28; cdr3_aa: ASSLGQYLNTEAF
v_call: TRBV5-1; cdr3_aa: ASSTGTGDGQPQH
v_call: TRBV18; cdr3_aa: ASLGRDRVGYT
v_call: TRBV30; cdr3_aa: AWRREGGANVLT
v_call: TRBV2; cdr3_aa: ASSEGQEAPGGYT
v_call: TRBV5-1; cdr3_aa: ASSSTPGQSSYEQY
v_call: TRBV6-4; cdr3_aa: ASSYDGGGYT
v_call: TRBV11-2; cdr3_aa: ASSLDPPGGSYNSPLH
v_call: TRBV12-3/TRBV12-4; cdr3_aa: ASSWSGYEQF
v_call: TRBV5-4; cdr3_aa: ASSWLEGHEQY
v_call: TRBV19; cdr3_aa: ASSSWTGGPTDYYGYT
v_call: TRBV27; cdr3_aa: ASSPSPGQPTGYT
v_call: TRBV6-5; cdr3_aa: ASAPSGRWDTQY
v_call: TRBV11-2; cdr3_aa: ASSRTPGYEQY
v_call: TRBV6-4; cdr3_aa: ASVEGRGDTEAF
v_call: TRBV11-3; cdr3_aa: ASSPGPTSLGGELF
v_call: TRBV5-4; cdr3_aa: ASSLGGGSNEQY
v_call: TRBV7-3; cdr3_aa: ASSLAGLGTGELF
v_call: TRBV19; cdr3_aa: ASNVEAGGSGANVLT
v_call: TRBV10-3; cdr3_aa: AISEPGLAAPYEQY
v_call: TRBV7-2; cdr3_aa: ASSLDSSRSSTDTQY
v_call: TRBV5-1; cdr3_aa: ASSGQVNTEAF
v_call: TRBV9; cdr3_aa: ASSGGRRQYSGNTIY
v_call: TRBV5-4; cdr3_aa: ASSLSGGANEQY
v_call: TRBV11-2; cdr3_aa: ASTPITLGAGELF
v_call: TRBV7-9; cdr3_aa: ASSPAGGNEQY
v_call: TRBV9; cdr3_aa: ASSVRGLSSYNEQF
v_call: TRBV18; cdr3_aa: ASSPRRLAYGYT
v_call: TRBV5-1; cdr3_aa: ASSLGLGLYGYT
v_call: TRBV27; cdr3_aa: ASRDRGLYEQY
v_call: TRBV7-2; cdr3_aa: ASSLVYQAYNEQF
v_call: TRBV12-3/TRBV12-4; cdr3_aa: ASSLRGNGYT
v_call: TRBV19; cdr3_aa: ASSSGGYRGNSPLH
v_call: TRBV7-9; cdr3_aa: ASSLARVGVSSSYEQY
v_call: TRBV19; cdr3_aa: ASSTRTGDTPLH
v_call: TRBV16; cdr3_aa: ASSQIQGSDEKLF
v_call: TRBV3-1/TRBV3-2; cdr3_aa: ASSHQTSGATYEQY
v_call: TRBV2; cdr3_aa: ASSDLAGSTDTQY
v_call: TRBV5-1; cdr3_aa: ASSQEAGGPHDEQF
v_call: TRBV7-2; cdr3_aa: ASRGTGHSETQY
v_call: TRBV5-1; cdr3_aa: ASKRDRANTGELF
v_call: TRBV9; cdr3_aa: ASSVERGEQF
v_call: TRBV28; cdr3_aa: ASSLGWGETEAF
v_call: TRBV9; cdr3_aa: ASSVGRNTEAF
v_call: TRBV7-2; cdr3_aa: ASSWTGTQPQH
v_call: TRBV11-3; cdr3_aa: ASSFNRQGEAF
v_call: TRBV6-5; cdr3_aa: ASSREDEAF
v_call: TRBV6-5; cdr3_aa: ASSQLRGAEAF